These 18 T cell receptor beta chains originate from one sample sequenced in a study of blood T cell repertoires in COVID-19. Profiling relied on immunoSEQ multiplex PCR, and the TCRdb table lists in-frame clones only, not all of them. The sample lists about 290,000 clones, under 90% occurring once. The specimen sequenced was peripheral blood. The receptor source for this set is a woman aged 25 to 39 with COVID-19, enrolled during active disease.

In DNA form, the CDR3 reads TGTGCCAGCAGCCAATGGCGGGGAAACACCATATATTTT. Its translation: CASSQWRGNTIYF. The rearrangement uses TRBV4-2 and TRBJ1-3, with no clear D. Deletions cut 2 bases from V and 4 bases from J, with 6 bases between. Germline lookup yields CDR1 LGHNA and CDR2 YNFKEQ. The CDR3 length is 13 residues.

The rearrangement links TRBV5-4 to TRBJ1-1, with D uncertain. The germline V and J ends were trimmed by 2 bases and 3 bases, with 8 bases remaining between them. Germline V gene data show CDR1 as SGHNT and CDR2 as YYREEE (reference sequence). This CDR3 is built from 13 residues. DNA of the CDR3: TGTGCCAGCAGCTTCCGACTGGACACTGAAGCTTTCTTT. This gives the protein CASSFRLDTEAFF.

The V and J genes are TRBV14 and TRBJ1-6; TRBD1 matches 7 bases. This CDR3 spans 15 amino acids. CDR1 and CDR2 from the germline V gene are SGHDN and FVKESK. J gave up 10 bases and V 1 base, and 7 bases lay outside the gene matches. In DNA form, the CDR3 reads TGTGCCAGCAGCCAAGTAGGGGGCGCCTACTCACCCCTCCACTTT. This encodes CASSQVGGAYSPLHF. The whole variable domain, remainder taken from reference TRBV14 and TRBJ1-6, is EAGVTQFPSHSVIEKGQTVTLRCDPISGHDNLYWYRRVMGKEIKFLLHFVKESKQDESGMPNNRFLAERTGGTYSTLKVQPAELEDSGVYFCASSQVGGAYSPLHFGNGTRLTVT.

This chain joins TRBV29-1 and TRBJ1-3; D call uncertain. V was clipped by 1 base and J by 4 bases, with 5 bases between them. From germline, CDR1 is SQVTM and CDR2 ANQGSEA. CDR3 length equals 12 residues. CDR3 sequence (DNA): TGCAGCGTTGAAGGCGGCGGAAACACCATATATTTT. Residues: CSVEGGGNTIYF.

V and J are TRBV5-1 and TRBJ2-3, with 10 positions matching TRBD2. Germline V gene lookup returns CDR1 SGHRS and CDR2 YFSETQ. V shed 1 base, J shed 1 base, and the junction held 0 bases outside the gene matches. CDR3 length equals 15 residues. The CDR3 region is CASSLTSGGTDTQYF. In nucleotides, the CDR3 is TGCGCCAGCAGCTTGACTAGCGGGGGCACAGATACGCAGTATTTT.

This clone was seen only once. The chain is built from TRBV6-5 and TRBJ1-4, with a possible D match to TRBD1 (5 bases). The germline V gene encodes CDR1 MNHEY and CDR2 SVGAGI. The V gene lost 6 bases and the J gene lost 3 bases, with 14 bases spanning the gap. The CDR3 runs 15 residues. The CDR3 nucleotides are TGTGCCAGCAGCCAAAACAGGCTCTCTAATGAAAAACTGTTTTTT. This sequence encodes CASSQNRLSNEKLFF.

This chain joins TRBV6-5 and TRBJ1-3; D ambiguous. This CDR3 region has 13 residues. Germline V gene lookup returns CDR1 MNHEY and CDR2 SVGAGI. V lost 8 bases and J lost 3, with 11 bases in between. CDR3 amino acids: CASYRSNGNTIYF. CDR3 in DNA: TGTGCCAGCTACCGGTCTAATGGAAACACCATATATTTT.

The chain combines TRBV13 with TRBJ2-3; no clear D gene. The CDR3 totals 14 residues. The V and J ends lost 1 base and 2 bases respectively, with 7 bases between them. Looked up from germline, CDR1 is PRHDT and CDR2 is FYEKMQ (reference sequence). The CDR3 loop is CASSLDPLTDTQYF. The CDR3 bases are TGTGCCAGCAGCTTAGATCCCCTCACAGATACGCAGTATTTT.

CDR3 in amino acids: CASSTGTGSTDTQYF. CDR3 DNA sequence: TGTGCCAGCAGTACGGGGACAGGGAGCACAGATACGCAGTATTTT. This rearrangement joins TRBV6-5 to TRBJ2-3, with TRBD1 identical over 9 bases. The CDR3 sequence is 15 residues long. The germline CDR1 and CDR2 sequences are MNHEY and SVGAGI. Losses at the gene ends were 5 bases for V and 0 bases for J; bases not matched to a gene: 3.

The chain uses TRBV6-4 and TRBJ1-1, with D possibly being TRBD1 (5 bases). The germline CDR1 and CDR2 sequences are MRHNA and SNTAGT. Between the trimmed V and J ends, which lost 0 bases and 5 bases, there was a span of 10 bases. The CDR3 covers 14 residues. The CDR3 protein is CASSDSGRATEAFF. The CDR3 DNA follows: TGTGCCAGCAGTGACTCGGGCAGGGCGACTGAAGCTTTCTTT.

The chain combines TRBV10-3 with TRBJ1-2; 7 bases map to TRBD1. CDR1 is ENHRY and CDR2 is SYGVKD in the germline V gene. The CDR3 has 13 residues. Germline trimming cut 6 bases from V and 2 bases from J; bases unmatched to any gene: 3. The CDR3 DNA reads as TGTGCCATCAGGGAAGGGGGCAACTATGGCTACACCTTC. This gives the protein CAIREGGNYGYTF.

This chain joins TRBV5-3 and TRBJ2-5; 9 nucleotides match TRBD1. TRBV5-3 is reported as an ORF; its role is uncertain. This CDR3 has 16 amino acids. Trimming at V came to 4 bases and at J to 2 bases, leaving 9 bases not matched to a gene. The CDR3 spells CARSPGTGKNQETQYF. CDR3 bases: TGTGCCAGAAGCCCCGGGACAGGGAAGAATCAAGAGACCCAGTACTTC.

This clone was found once. The V gene is TRBV5-1, the J gene TRBJ1-2, with D perhaps TRBD1 (5 bases). Germline CDR1 reads SGHRS; CDR2 reads YFSETQ. The CDR3 consists of 13 residues. V gave up 0 bases and J gave up 3 bases, with 6 bases separating them. Here the CDR3 reads CASSLGDYYGYTF. The DNA for the CDR3 is TGCGCCAGCAGCTTGGGGGACTACTATGGCTACACCTTC.

This clone showed up just a few times. The chain has TRBV7-9 and TRBJ2-7; 7 positions agree with TRBD1. With V trimmed by 7 bases and J by 6 bases, 18 bases remained unmatched. This CDR3 has 16 amino acids. From germline, CDR1 is SEHNR and CDR2 FQNEAQ (reference sequence). CDR3 DNA: TGTGCCAGCAAGGGAACAGGGGACCTTTCACCTCCCGAGCAGTACTTC. It is translated as CASKGTGDLSPPEQYF.

This rearrangement joins TRBV6-6 to TRBJ2-7; D may be TRBD2 (7 bases). V dropped 4 bases and J dropped 3 bases, with 13 bases sitting between them. Germline V gives CDR1 MNHNY, CDR2 SVGAGI (reference sequence). The CDR3 loop spans 14 amino acids. Written as DNA, the CDR3 is TGTGCCAGCAGTTCCGAAGGGGGGGACTACGAGCAGTACTTC. Protein sequence: CASSSEGGDYEQYF.

The chain recombines TRBV5-1 with TRBJ2-2; TRBD2 agrees at 9 bases. The ends lost 4 bases at V and 5 bases at J; junction bases unmatched: 9. The germline V gene encodes CDR1 SGHRS and CDR2 YFSETQ. The CDR3 sequence is 16 residues long. The CDR3 loop reads CASSLTGLASTGELFF. The CDR3 DNA reads as TGCGCCAGCAGCCTAACCGGACTAGCGAGTACCGGGGAGCTGTTTTTT. The variable domain in full, completed from reference TRBV5-1 and TRBJ2-2, reads KAGVTQTPRYLIKTRGQQVTLSCSPISGHRSVSWYQQTPGQGLQFLFEYFSETQRNKGNFPGRFSGRQFSNSRSEMNVSTLELGDSALYLCASSLTGLASTGELFFGEGSRLTVL.

The chain has TRBV5-3 and TRBJ1-2; 9 nucleotides agree with TRBD1. TRBV5-3 carries the ORF label, with uncertain function. V lost 4 bases and J lost 4; bases outside the gene matches: 5. This CDR3 spans 14 amino acids. The CDR3 DNA sequence: TGTGCCAGAAGCGGGACAGGGAATGCCTATGGCTACACCTTC. Translation: CARSGTGNAYGYTF.

The chain is built from TRBV6-5 and TRBJ1-2; D is undetermined. V gave up 6 bases and J gave up 1 base, with 12 bases separating them. The length of the CDR3 is 14 residues. Per the germline V gene, CDR1 is MNHEY and CDR2 is SVGAGI. Here the CDR3 reads CASRVAGRNYGYTF. In nucleotides, the CDR3 is TGTGCCAGCAGGGTCGCTGGGCGTAACTATGGCTACACCTTC.